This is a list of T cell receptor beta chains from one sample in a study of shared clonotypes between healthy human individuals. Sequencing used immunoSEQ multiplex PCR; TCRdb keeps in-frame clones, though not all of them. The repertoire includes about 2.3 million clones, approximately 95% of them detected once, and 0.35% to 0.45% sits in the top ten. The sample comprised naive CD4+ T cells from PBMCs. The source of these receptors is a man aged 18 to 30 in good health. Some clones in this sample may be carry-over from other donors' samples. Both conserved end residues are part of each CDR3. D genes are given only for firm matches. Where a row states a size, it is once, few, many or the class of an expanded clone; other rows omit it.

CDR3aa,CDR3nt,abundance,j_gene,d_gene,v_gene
CASSEQTSGRAYEQYF,TGCGCCAGCAGTGAGCAGACTAGCGGGAGGGCCTACGAGCAGTACTTC,-,TRBJ2-7,TRBD2,TRBV10-1
CAISERQGSYNEQFF,TGTGCCATCAGTGAGCGACAGGGGTCCTACAATGAGCAGTTCTTC,-,TRBJ2-1,TRBD1,TRBV10-3
CASSQATGYGSPLHF,TGTGCCAGCAGCCAAGCCACAGGGTACGGTTCACCCCTCCACTTT,-,TRBJ1-6,-,TRBV14
CASSLSGSTDTQYF,TGTGCCAGCAGTCTTAGCGGGAGCACAGATACGCAGTATTTT,-,TRBJ2-3,TRBD2,TRBV28
CASSLGEGGGYTF,TGTGCCAGCAGCTTAGGGGAGGGCGGAGGCTACACCTTC,-,TRBJ1-2,-,TRBV5-4
CASSFKTGISTDTQYF,TGTGCCAGCAGTTTTAAAACGGGGATAAGCACAGATACGCAGTATTTT,-,TRBJ2-3,-,TRBV27
CASSFTGNTIYF,TGTGCCAGCAGTTTTACTGGAAACACCATATATTTT,-,TRBJ1-3,-,TRBV6-1
CASSLLSPTSGANVLTF,TGTGCCAGCAGCTTGCTCTCACCAACCTCTGGGGCCAACGTCCTGACTTTC,-,TRBJ2-6,-,TRBV11-1
CASSLTGPETQYF,TGTGCCAGCAGCTTAACAGGGCCAGAGACCCAGTACTTC,-,TRBJ2-5,-,TRBV7-2
CASSFQSLETGELFF,TGTGCCAGCAGCTTTCAGTCCCTGGAAACCGGGGAGCTGTTTTTT,-,TRBJ2-2,-,TRBV5-4
CASSLADRKETQYF,TGTGCCAGCAGCTTGGCGGACAGAAAAGAGACCCAGTACTTC,-,TRBJ2-5,-,TRBV5-4
CASSLKGGNTEAFF,TGTGCCAGCAGCTTAAAAGGAGGGAACACTGAAGCTTTCTTT,-,TRBJ1-1,-,TRBV5-4
CASGLVTDTQYF,TGTGCCAGCGGACTCGTCACAGATACGCAGTATTTT,-,TRBJ2-3,-,TRBV27
CASLNSPGQGNMGANVLTF,TGTGCCAGTCTCAACAGTCCGGGACAGGGAAATATGGGGGCCAACGTCCTGACTTTC,-,TRBJ2-6,TRBD1,TRBV19
CASSLSGTNTGELFF,TGTGCCAGCTCACTCTCCGGGACAAACACCGGGGAGCTGTTTTTT,-,TRBJ2-2,-,TRBV18
CASSLGWAGQPQHF,TGTGCCAGCAGCTTAGGTTGGGCAGGACAGCCCCAGCATTTT,-,TRBJ1-5,-,TRBV7-9
CASSPTSGTSYEQYF,TGTGCCAGCAGCCCCACTAGCGGAACCTCCTACGAGCAGTACTTC,-,TRBJ2-7,TRBD2,TRBV28
CASSQLVGASTDTQYF,TGCGCCAGCAGCCAATTGGTAGGGGCTAGCACAGATACGCAGTATTTT,once,TRBJ2-3,-,TRBV4-1
CASSQDPGQGPGGYGYTF,TGCGCCAGCAGCCAAGATCCGGGACAGGGGCCGGGAGGCTATGGCTACACCTTC,-,TRBJ1-2,TRBD1,TRBV4-3
CASSLGGQRDGYTF,TGTGCCAGCAGCCTCGGGGGACAGCGAGATGGCTACACCTTC,-,TRBJ1-2,TRBD1,TRBV5-6
CASSSGQPQHF,TGTGCCAGCAGTTCGGGTCAGCCCCAGCATTTT,-,TRBJ1-5,-,TRBV28
CASSYDSNQPQHF,TGTGCCAGCAGCTACGATAGCAATCAGCCCCAGCATTTT,-,TRBJ1-5,-,TRBV5-5
CASNLGNTGELFF,TGTGCCAGCAACCTAGGGAACACCGGGGAGCTGTTTTTT,-,TRBJ2-2,-,TRBV28
CASSYFPGNQPQHF,TGTGCCAGCAGTTACTTTCCGGGCAATCAGCCCCAGCATTTT,-,TRBJ1-5,-,TRBV6-5
CASTVLAGTDTQYF,TGTGCCAGCACCGTACTAGCGGGTACAGATACGCAGTATTTT,-,TRBJ2-3,TRBD2,TRBV2
CASSPQGFHGYTF,TGTGCCAGCAGTCCACAGGGATTCCATGGCTACACCTTC,-,TRBJ1-2,-,TRBV7-9
CASSFTRVHEQFF,TGTGCCAGTAGTTTCACTAGGGTCCATGAGCAGTTCTTC,-,TRBJ2-1,-,TRBV19
CASSQAVRLHEQYF,TGCGCCAGCAGCCAAGCTGTGAGACTCCACGAGCAGTACTTC,-,TRBJ2-7,-,TRBV4-1
CASSELDTGTPRGEQYF,TGTGCCAGCAGTGAATTGGATACCGGGACACCAAGGGGGGAGCAGTACTTC,-,TRBJ2-7,-,TRBV25-1
CASSTTGDGYGYTF,TGTGCCAGTAGTACCACAGGGGATGGCTATGGCTACACCTTC,-,TRBJ1-2,TRBD1,TRBV19
CSVSGNDEQYF,TGCAGCGTTAGCGGGAACGACGAGCAGTACTTC,-,TRBJ2-7,TRBD2,TRBV20-1